This T cell receptor (beta chain) was profiled in a study of control samples from healthy donors and cancer patients. This CDR3 spans 15 amino acids. Trimming left V 0 bases short and J 4 bases short, with 11 bases between. Germline V lookup: CDR1 SGDLS, CDR2 YYNGEE. Assay used: immunoSEQ multiplex PCR; TCRdb lists only in-frame clones, some missing. The table records 120,000 to 150,000 clones, 75% to 95% of them present only once. This clone appeared a single time. The sample comprised blood. The J gene is TRBJ2-1, the V gene TRBV9; D gene uncertain. The clonotype comes from a man aged 25 to 40 in good health. DNA of the CDR3: TGTGCCAGCAGCGTAGCTACGAATACGTACAATGAGCAGTTCTTC. Translation gives CASSVATNTYNEQFF.